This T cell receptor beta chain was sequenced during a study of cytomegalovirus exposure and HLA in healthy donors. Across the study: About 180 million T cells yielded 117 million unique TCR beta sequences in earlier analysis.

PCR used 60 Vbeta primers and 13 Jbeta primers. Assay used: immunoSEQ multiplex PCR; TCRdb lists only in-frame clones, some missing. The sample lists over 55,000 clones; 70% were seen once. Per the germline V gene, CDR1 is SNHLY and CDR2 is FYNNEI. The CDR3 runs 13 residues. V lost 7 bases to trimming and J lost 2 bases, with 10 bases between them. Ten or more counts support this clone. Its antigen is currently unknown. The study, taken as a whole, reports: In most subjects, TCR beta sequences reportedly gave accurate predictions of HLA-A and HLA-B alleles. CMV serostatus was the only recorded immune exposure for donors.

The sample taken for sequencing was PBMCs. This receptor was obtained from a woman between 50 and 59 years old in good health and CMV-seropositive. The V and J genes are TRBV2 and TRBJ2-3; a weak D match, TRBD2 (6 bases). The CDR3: CASNGGITDTQYF. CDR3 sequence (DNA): TGTGCCAGCAATGGGGGGATCACAGATACGCAGTATTTT. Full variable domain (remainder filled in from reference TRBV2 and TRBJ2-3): EPEVTQTPSHQVTQMGQEVILRCVPISNHLYFYWYRQILGQKVEFLVSFYNNEISEKSEIFDDQFSVERPDGSNFTLKIRSTKLEDSAMYFCASNGGITDTQYFGPGTRLTVL.